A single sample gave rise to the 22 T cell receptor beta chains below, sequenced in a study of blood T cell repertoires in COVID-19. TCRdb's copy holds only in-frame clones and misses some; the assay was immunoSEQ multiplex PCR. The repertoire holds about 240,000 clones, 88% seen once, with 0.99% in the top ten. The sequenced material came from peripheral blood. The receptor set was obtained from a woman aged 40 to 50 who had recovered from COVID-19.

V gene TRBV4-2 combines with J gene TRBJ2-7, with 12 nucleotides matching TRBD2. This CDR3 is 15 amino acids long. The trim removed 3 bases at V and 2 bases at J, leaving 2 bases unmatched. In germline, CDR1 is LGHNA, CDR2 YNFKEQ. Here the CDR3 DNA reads TGTGCCAGCAGCCACCGGACTAGCGGGACCTACGAGCAGTACTTC. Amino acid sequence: CASSHRTSGTYEQYF.

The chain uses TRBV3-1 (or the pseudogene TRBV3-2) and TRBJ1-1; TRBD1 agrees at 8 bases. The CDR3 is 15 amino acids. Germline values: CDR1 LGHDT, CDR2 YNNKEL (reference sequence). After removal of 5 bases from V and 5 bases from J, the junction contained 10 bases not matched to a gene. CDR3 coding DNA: TGTGCCAGCAGCAAAACCCTACAGGGGGGGACTGAAGCTTTCTTT. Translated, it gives CASSKTLQGGTEAFF.

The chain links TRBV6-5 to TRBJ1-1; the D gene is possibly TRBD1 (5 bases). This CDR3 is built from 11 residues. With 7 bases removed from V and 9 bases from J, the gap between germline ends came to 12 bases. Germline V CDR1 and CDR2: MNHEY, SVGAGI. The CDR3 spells CASTTGRKAFF. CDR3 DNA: TGTGCCAGCACCACAGGACGGAAAGCTTTCTTT.

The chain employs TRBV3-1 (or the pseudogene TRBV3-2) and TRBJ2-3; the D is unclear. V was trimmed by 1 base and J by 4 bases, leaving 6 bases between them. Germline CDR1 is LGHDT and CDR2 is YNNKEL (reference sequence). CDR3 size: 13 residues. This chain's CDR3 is CASSQAPSDTQYF. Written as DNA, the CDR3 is TGTGCCAGCAGCCAAGCCCCTTCAGATACGCAGTATTTT.

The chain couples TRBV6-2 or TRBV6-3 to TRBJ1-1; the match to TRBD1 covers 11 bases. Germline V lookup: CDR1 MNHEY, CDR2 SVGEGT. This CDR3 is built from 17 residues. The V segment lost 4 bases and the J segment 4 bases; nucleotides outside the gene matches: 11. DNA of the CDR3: TGTGCCAGCAGTTCTGGACAGGGGGCGCGAGTCGGCACTGAAGCTTTCTTT. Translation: CASSSGQGARVGTEAFF.

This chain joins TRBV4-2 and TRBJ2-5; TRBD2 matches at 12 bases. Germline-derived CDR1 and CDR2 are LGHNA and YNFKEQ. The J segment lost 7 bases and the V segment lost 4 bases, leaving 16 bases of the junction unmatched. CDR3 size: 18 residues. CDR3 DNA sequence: TGTGCCAGCAGCCCCCCCGGCCCCCTAGCGGGAGGGGGAGGGACCCAGTACTTC. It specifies CASSPPGPLAGGGGTQYF.

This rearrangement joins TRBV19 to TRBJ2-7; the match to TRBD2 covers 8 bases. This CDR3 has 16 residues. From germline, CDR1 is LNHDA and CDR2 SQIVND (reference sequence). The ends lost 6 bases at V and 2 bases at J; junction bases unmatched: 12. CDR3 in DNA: TGTGCCAGTAGGCCCAACGGGGGGGGCCACCCCTACGAGCAGTACTTC. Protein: CASRPNGGGHPYEQYF.

The CDR3 region is CASSEYGGADIQYF. Written as DNA, the CDR3 is TGTGCCAGCAGTGAATATGGGGGCGCGGACATTCAGTACTTC. The V and J genes are TRBV25-1 and TRBJ2-4, with a possible D match to TRBD1 (6 bases). The CDR3 consists of 14 residues. Germline lookup yields CDR1 MGHDK and CDR2 SYGVNS. The germline V and J ends were trimmed by 0 bases and 8 bases, with 11 bases remaining between them.

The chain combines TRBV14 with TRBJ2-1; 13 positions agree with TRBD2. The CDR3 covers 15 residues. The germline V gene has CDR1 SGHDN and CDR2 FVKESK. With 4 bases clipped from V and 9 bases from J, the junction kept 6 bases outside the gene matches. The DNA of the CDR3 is TGTGCCAGCAGCCCCTGGACTAGCGGGAGAGGTGAGCAGTTCTTC. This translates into CASSPWTSGRGEQFF.

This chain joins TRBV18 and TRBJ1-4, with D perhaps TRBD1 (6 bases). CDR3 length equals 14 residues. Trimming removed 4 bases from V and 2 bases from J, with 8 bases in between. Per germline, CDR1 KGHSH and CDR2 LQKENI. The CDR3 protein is CASSRTGTNEKLFF. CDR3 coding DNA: TGTGCCAGCTCACGCACAGGGACTAATGAAAAACTGTTTTTT.

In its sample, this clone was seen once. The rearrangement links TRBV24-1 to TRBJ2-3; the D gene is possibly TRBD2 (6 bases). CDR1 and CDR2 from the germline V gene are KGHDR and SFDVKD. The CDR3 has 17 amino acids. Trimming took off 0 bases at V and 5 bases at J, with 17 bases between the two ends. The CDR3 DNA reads TGTGCCACCAGTGATTTGGCGGCAGGGTTGGAGGGAGATACGCAGTATTTT. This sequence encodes CATSDLAAGLEGDTQYF.

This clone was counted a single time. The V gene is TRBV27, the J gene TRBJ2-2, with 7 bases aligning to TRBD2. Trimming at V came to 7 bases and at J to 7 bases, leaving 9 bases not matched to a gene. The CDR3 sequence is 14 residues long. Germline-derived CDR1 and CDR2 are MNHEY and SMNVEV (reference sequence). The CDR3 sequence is CASMRREWVGELFF. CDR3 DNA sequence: TGTGCCAGCATGAGGCGGGAGTGGGTCGGGGAGCTGTTTTTT.

DNA of the CDR3: TGTGCCAGCAGCTCAACCCTGACAGGGGAGGGTGGCTACACCTTC. Protein: CASSSTLTGEGGYTF. V and J are TRBV11-2 and TRBJ1-2; TRBD1 aligns across 8 bases. V shed 4 bases and J 7 bases; nucleotides not matched to a gene: 11. CDR1 and CDR2 (germline): SGHAT, FQNNGV. The CDR3 spans 15 residues. The variable domain in full, with the rest retrieved from reference TRBV11-2 and TRBJ1-2, is EAGVAQSPRYKIIEKRQSVAFWCNPISGHATLYWYQQILGQGPKLLIQFQNNGVVDDSQLPKDRFSAERLKGVDSTLKIQPAKLEDSAVYLCASSSTLTGEGGYTFGSGTRLTVV.

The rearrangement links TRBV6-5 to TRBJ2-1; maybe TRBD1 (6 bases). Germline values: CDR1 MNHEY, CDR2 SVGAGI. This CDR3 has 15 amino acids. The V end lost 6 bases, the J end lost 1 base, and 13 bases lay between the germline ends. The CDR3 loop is CASSQGTFSYNEQFF. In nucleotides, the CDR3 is TGTGCCAGCAGCCAGGGGACATTTTCCTACAATGAGCAGTTCTTC.

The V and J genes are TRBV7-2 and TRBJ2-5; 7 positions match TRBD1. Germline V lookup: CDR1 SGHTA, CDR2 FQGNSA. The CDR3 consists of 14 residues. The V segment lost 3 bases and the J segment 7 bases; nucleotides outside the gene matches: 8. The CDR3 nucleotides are TGTGCCAGCAGCTTGAGGGGGCTCGTAGGGACCCAGTACTTC. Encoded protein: CASSLRGLVGTQYF.

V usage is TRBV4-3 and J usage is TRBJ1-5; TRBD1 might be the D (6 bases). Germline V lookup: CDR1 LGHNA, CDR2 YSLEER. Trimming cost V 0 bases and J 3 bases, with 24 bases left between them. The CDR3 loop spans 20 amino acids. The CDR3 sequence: CASSQDIARGRGSDNQPQHF. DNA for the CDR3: TGCGCCAGCAGCCAAGACATCGCCCGGGGCAGGGGATCGGACAATCAGCCCCAGCATTTT.

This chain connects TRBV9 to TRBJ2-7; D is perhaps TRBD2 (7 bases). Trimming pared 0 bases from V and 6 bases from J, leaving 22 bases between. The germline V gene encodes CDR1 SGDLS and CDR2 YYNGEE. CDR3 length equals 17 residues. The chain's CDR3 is CASSVDLGGGLLGEQYF. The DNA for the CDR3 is TGTGCCAGCAGCGTAGACCTTGGGGGGGGCTTACTGGGCGAGCAGTACTTC.

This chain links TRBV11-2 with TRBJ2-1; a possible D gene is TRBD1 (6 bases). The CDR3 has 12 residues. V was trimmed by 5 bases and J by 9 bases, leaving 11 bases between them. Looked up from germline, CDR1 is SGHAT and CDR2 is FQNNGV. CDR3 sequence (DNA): TGTGCCAGCAGCCTCGGGACAAGTGAGCAGTTCTTC. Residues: CASSLGTSEQFF.

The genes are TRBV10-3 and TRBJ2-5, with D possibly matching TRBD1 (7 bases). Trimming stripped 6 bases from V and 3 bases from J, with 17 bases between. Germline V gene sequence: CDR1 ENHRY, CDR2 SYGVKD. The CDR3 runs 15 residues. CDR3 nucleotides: TGTGCCATCAGCCCCCAGGGGGGCATAAAAGAGACCCAGTACTTC. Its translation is CAISPQGGIKETQYF.

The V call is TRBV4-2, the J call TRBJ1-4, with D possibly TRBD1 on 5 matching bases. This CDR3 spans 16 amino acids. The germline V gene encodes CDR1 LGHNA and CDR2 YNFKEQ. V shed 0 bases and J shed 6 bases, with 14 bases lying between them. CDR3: CASSQDGRVTHEKLFF. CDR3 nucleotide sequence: TGTGCCAGCAGCCAAGATGGCAGGGTGACCCATGAAAAACTGTTTTTT.

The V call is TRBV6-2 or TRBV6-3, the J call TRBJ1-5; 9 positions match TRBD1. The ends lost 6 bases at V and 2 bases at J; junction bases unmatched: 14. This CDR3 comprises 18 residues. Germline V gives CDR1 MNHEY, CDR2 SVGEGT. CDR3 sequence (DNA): TGTGCCAGCAGCCACACCGGGACAGGGACCCTCGGCAATCAGCCCCAGCATTTT. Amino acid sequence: CASSHTGTGTLGNQPQHF.

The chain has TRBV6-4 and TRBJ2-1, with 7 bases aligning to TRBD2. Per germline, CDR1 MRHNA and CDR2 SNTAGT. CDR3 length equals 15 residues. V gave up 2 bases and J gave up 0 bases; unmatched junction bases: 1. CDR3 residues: CASSDASGSYNEQFF. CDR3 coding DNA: TGTGCCAGCAGTGACGCTAGCGGCTCCTACAATGAGCAGTTCTTC.